The clone carrying this T cell receptor (beta chain) has at least ten counts. Its antigen is unknown. This specimen belongs to a study of Graves' ophthalmopathy and Graves' hyperthyroidism. As the starting material, approximately 10 ml of fresh peripheral blood yielded the PBMCs. CDR3 length: 15 amino acids. Germline lookup yields CDR1 ENHRY and CDR2 SYGVKD. V lost 0 bases, J lost 5 bases, and 8 bases lay in between. RNA transcripts were the template, and TCR beta CDR3 regions were amplified from them. The first-round RT-PCR employed HTBI primers together with the Qiagen OneStep RT-PCR kit. A multiplex PCR was then performed as the second round. TCRdb passed the multiplex PCR reads through MiXCR, listing each CDR3 protein once. The sample contains hundreds of thousands of distinct CDR3 sequences, around 42% of which appear only once. Study findings and constraints: Ophthalmopathy and stable hyperthyroidism were discriminated by a 13-signature model, with about 90% sensitivity and about 84% specificity.

This TCR came from an adult man with Graves' ophthalmopathy. This chain uses TRBV10-3 with TRBJ1-6; D gene unclear. Sample: peripheral blood. The CDR3 loop reads CAISESRQHNSPLHF. CDR3 in DNA: TGTGCCATCAGTGAGTCGAGACAACATAATTCACCCCTCCACTTT.